One and the same sample provided the 21 T cell receptor beta chains below, sequenced in a study of shared clonotypes between healthy human individuals. Data came from immunoSEQ multiplex PCR; TCRdb stores just in-frame clones and leaves some out. The table records roughly 650,000 clones, approximately 96% of them present only once. As defined, naive CD8 cells were CD45RO-negative and positively selected for CCR7, with terminally differentiated effector memory CD45RA+ cells excluded. Input material: naive CD8+ T cells sorted from blood. The receptor set was obtained from a woman in her 30s in good health.

The chain combines TRBV27 with TRBJ2-1, with 11 nucleotides matching TRBD2. Germline V lookup: CDR1 MNHEY, CDR2 SMNVEV (reference sequence). J gave up 7 bases and V 6 bases, and 14 bases lay outside the gene matches. This CDR3 is 17 amino acids long. CDR3 region: CASRSTIAGGPGNEQFF. CDR3 DNA: TGTGCCAGCAGATCCACAATAGCGGGAGGGCCGGGGAATGAGCAGTTCTTC.

The rearrangement links TRBV9 to TRBJ2-2; D ambiguous. This CDR3 has 15 residues. V lost 0 bases and J lost 4, with 10 bases in between. Germline V CDR1 and CDR2: SGDLS, YYNGEE. Here the CDR3 DNA reads TGTGCCAGCAGCGTAGCTGGGAACCCCACCGGGGAGCTGTTTTTT. It codes for CASSVAGNPTGELFF.

The rearrangement links TRBV28 to TRBJ1-2; D gene uncertain. Trimming removed 3 bases at V and 0 bases at J, with 17 bases between. This CDR3 has 17 residues. The germline gives CDR1 MDHEN, CDR2 SYDVKM. CDR3 in amino acids: CASSFLMEVSPNYGYTF. CDR3 nucleotides: TGTGCCAGCAGTTTTCTAATGGAGGTTTCCCCTAACTATGGCTACACCTTC.

Remarks on this clone: A junction end diverges from the germline sequence, so it may reflect a read error. V gene TRBV16 combines with J gene TRBJ2-7; D perhaps matches TRBD1 (6 bases). Germline loops: CDR1 KGHSY, CDR2 FQNENV. The CDR3 has 12 residues. CDR3: CASSPTTRQANF. In DNA form, the CDR3 reads TGTGCCAGCAGCCCGACAACGAGACAGGCTAACTTC.

The rearrangement joins TRBV7-9 to TRBJ2-1, with D perhaps TRBD2 (6 bases). Looked up from germline, CDR1 is SEHNR and CDR2 is FQNEAQ (reference sequence). The V end was cut by 6 bases, the J end by 6 bases, with 12 bases between. The CDR3 totals 13 residues. CDR3 DNA sequence: TGTGCCAGCAGGGGCGGGGCCAGCAATGAGCAGTTCTTC. It translates to CASRGGASNEQFF.

The chain is built from TRBV5-1 and TRBJ2-1, with no clear D. The CDR3 consists of 13 residues. Germline V lookup: CDR1 SGHRS, CDR2 YFSETQ. The V end lost 0 bases, the J end lost 4 bases, and 5 bases lay between the germline ends. CDR3 in DNA: TGCGCCAGCAGCTTGGCCATGTACAATGAGCAGTTCTTC. Translation: CASSLAMYNEQFF.

This clone was detected only once. The V and J genes are TRBV6-1 and TRBJ2-1, with D possibly matching TRBD2 (5 bases). Germline V gives CDR1 MNHNS, CDR2 SASEGT. V shed 7 bases and J shed 8 bases, with 21 bases lying between them. The CDR3 loop spans 15 amino acids. CDR3 bases: TGTGCCAGCATCGATCGGGGTGGGAGTAGCTATGAGCAGTTCTTC. It codes for CASIDRGGSSYEQFF.

Comment on this clone: The germline gene is not matched at one end of the junction; a read error may be the cause. V usage is TRBV4-1 and J usage is TRBJ1-1; D ambiguous. This CDR3 is 13 amino acids long. Per the germline V gene, CDR1 is MGHRA and CDR2 is YSYEKL. The CDR3 DNA reads TGCGCCAGCAGGGCAGCTCTGAAAACTGAAGCTTTCTTT. This gives the protein CASRAALKTEAFF.

This rearrangement joins TRBV5-1 to TRBJ2-5; the D gene is possibly TRBD2 (6 bases). Germline V lookup: CDR1 SGHRS, CDR2 YFSETQ. The CDR3 sequence is 16 residues long. V gave up 3 bases and J gave up 3 bases, with 18 bases separating them. The DNA of the CDR3 is TGCGCCAGCAGCTGGAGGGCCTTGGCGGGAAAAGAGACCCAGTACTTC. It yields the protein CASSWRALAGKETQYF. Using reference TRBV5-1 and TRBJ2-5 for the parts outside the CDR3, the full variable domain is KAGVTQTPRYLIKTRGQQVTLSCSPISGHRSVSWYQQTPGQGLQFLFEYFSETQRNKGNFPGRFSGRQFSNSRSEMNVSTLELGDSALYLCASSWRALAGKETQYFGPGTRLLVL.

The rearrangement uses TRBV12-5 and TRBJ2-1, with no clear D. This CDR3 comprises 14 residues. The V end was cut by 1 base, the J end by 4 bases, with 8 bases between. Germline V CDR1 and CDR2: LGHNT, FRNRAP. The CDR3 DNA reads TGTGCTAGTGGTTTGGGTCAGACTTACAATGAGCAGTTCTTC. Protein sequence: CASGLGQTYNEQFF.

The rearrangement joins TRBV11-2 to TRBJ2-7, with TRBD1 as a possible D gene (7 bases). The CDR3 spans 15 residues. V shed 5 bases and J shed 5 bases, with 19 bases lying between them. Per the germline V gene, CDR1 is SGHAT and CDR2 is FQNNGV. The DNA for the CDR3 is TGTGCCAGCAGCCCCGGGGGCAGGGGGTACGACGAGCAGTACTTC. Amino acids: CASSPGGRGYDEQYF.

The gene calls are TRBV30 and TRBJ2-5; weak D call: TRBD1 (6 bases). The DNA matches TRBJ2-7 better at its end, which makes the J call doubtful. Germline CDR1 is GTSNPN and CDR2 is SVGIG (reference sequence). The CDR3 runs 14 residues. This chain's CDR3 is CAWSAGQSSCEQYF. DNA for the CDR3: TGTGCCTGGAGTGCCGGACAGTCCTCTTGCGAGCAGTACTTC.

The chain employs TRBV2 and TRBJ2-1; TRBD2 might be the D (7 bases). V lost 3 bases and J 0 bases, leaving 15 bases between the germline ends. The CDR3 is 17 residues long. Looked up from germline, CDR1 is SNHLY and CDR2 is FYNNEI. The CDR3: CASSDVEGGGSYNEQFF. As DNA, the CDR3 is TGTGCCAGCAGTGATGTTGAGGGAGGGGGCTCCTACAATGAGCAGTTCTTC.

V usage is TRBV9 and J usage is TRBJ2-5; D perhaps matches TRBD2 (5 bases). The CDR3 covers 16 residues. Trimming stripped 0 bases from V and 1 base from J, with 13 bases between. Looked up from germline, CDR1 is SGDLS and CDR2 is YYNGEE. CDR3 region: CASSVGFSGLQETQYF. For the CDR3, the DNA is TGTGCCAGCAGCGTAGGGTTTAGTGGACTCCAAGAGACCCAGTACTTC.

This chain connects TRBV28 to TRBJ1-5, with 8 bases matching TRBD1. The length of the CDR3 is 15 residues. CDR1 is MDHEN, CDR2 SYDVKM, per germline. The V segment lost 3 bases and the J segment 6 bases; nucleotides outside the gene matches: 7. CDR3 nucleotides: TGTGCCAGCAGTTTCACCGGGACAGGAGTTCAGCCCCAGCATTTT. Its translation: CASSFTGTGVQPQHF.

The chain recombines TRBV13 with TRBJ2-7, with TRBD1 identical over 10 bases. CDR1 PRHDT and CDR2 FYEKMQ come from the germline V gene (reference sequence). The CDR3 is 15 residues long. Trimming removed 6 bases from V and 1 base from J; junction bases left unmatched: 6. The chain's CDR3 is CASSNPGQGSYEQYF. In DNA, the CDR3 is TGTGCCAGCAGTAACCCGGGACAGGGGTCCTACGAGCAGTACTTC.

The J gene is TRBJ2-1, the V gene TRBV6-1; D is uncertain. The germline V gene has CDR1 MNHNS and CDR2 SASEGT. CDR3 length: 13 amino acids. The V and J ends lost 0 bases and 6 bases respectively, with 6 bases between them. The DNA of the CDR3 is TGTGCCAGCAGTGAAGCTTTGAGCAATGAGCAGTTCTTC. Translation gives CASSEALSNEQFF.

The chain combines TRBV16 with TRBJ2-7, with 14 bases that match TRBD2. The CDR3 sequence is 18 residues long. V shed 3 bases and J 4 bases; nucleotides not matched to a gene: 11. Germline V gene lookup returns CDR1 KGHSY and CDR2 FQNENV. CDR3 in DNA: TGTGCCAGCAGCCAGCCGGGACTAGCGGGAGTAGGGGCTTACGAGCAGTACTTC. Amino acid sequence: CASSQPGLAGVGAYEQYF.

This chain joins TRBV7-6 and TRBJ2-2, with D perhaps matching TRBD1 or TRBD2 (5 bases each). The V gene lost 2 bases and the J gene lost 7 bases, with 14 bases spanning the gap. Germline V gene sequence: CDR1 SGHVS, CDR2 FNYEAQ. This CDR3 has 15 residues. The CDR3 DNA sequence: TGTGCCAGCAGCTTACACGGGGCCGCGGGCGGGGAGCTGTTTTTT. Its protein product is CASSLHGAAGGELFF.

The chain employs TRBV6-4 and TRBJ2-7; maybe TRBD2 (6 bases). Trimming shortened V by 6 bases and J by 4 bases, and 10 bases separated the two germline ends. CDR1 and CDR2 (germline): MRHNA, SNTAGT. The CDR3 sequence is 12 residues long. The CDR3 sequence: CASSHRGYEQYF. The DNA of the CDR3 is TGTGCCAGCAGCCACCGGGGGTACGAGCAGTACTTC.

The J gene is TRBJ2-2, the V gene TRBV6-5, with D perhaps matching TRBD2 (5 bases). Looked up from germline, CDR1 is MNHEY and CDR2 is SVGAGI. The CDR3 is 13 residues long. V lost 8 bases to trimming and J lost 0 bases, with 7 bases between them. The CDR3 sequence is CASGETNTGELFF. For the CDR3, the DNA is TGTGCCAGCGGGGAGACGAACACCGGGGAGCTGTTTTTT.